The rows below give T cell receptor beta chains drawn from one sample of a study of blood T cell repertoires in COVID-19. Method: immunoSEQ multiplex PCR; TCRdb's copy keeps in-frame clones and lacks some. The repertoire holds about 280,000 clones, with roughly nine tenths as singletons. The sequenced sample consisted of peripheral blood. The receptors were gathered from a woman in her forties or fifties who had recovered from COVID-19. Each CDR3 is given with its conserved first and last residue. A D gene is named only where the DNA matches it firmly. Clone size is stated in some rows and not others, as once, few, many or a class when expanded.

CDR3aa: CASLPISPGLAGEGNIQYF
CDR3nt: TGTGCCAGCCTGCCGATTTCCCCGGGACTAGCGGGAGAGGGGAACATTCAGTACTTC
abundance: .
j_gene: TRBJ2-4
v_gene: TRBV21-1
d_gene: .

CDR3aa: CASSFDRGLAGPQHF
CDR3nt: TGTGCCAGCAGCTTCGACAGGGGGCTCGCGGGGCCCCAGCATTTT
abundance: .
j_gene: TRBJ1-5
v_gene: TRBV7-2
d_gene: TRBD1

CDR3aa: CASSRSGGDYEQYF
CDR3nt: TGTGCCAGCAGTCGTAGCGGGGGGGATTACGAGCAGTACTTC
abundance: .
j_gene: TRBJ2-7
v_gene: TRBV11-2
d_gene: TRBD2

CDR3aa: CASAWRFYGYTF
CDR3nt: TGTGCCAGCGCTTGGCGGTTTTACGGCTACACCTTC
abundance: .
j_gene: TRBJ1-2
v_gene: TRBV28
d_gene: .

CDR3aa: CAWRRGWTGELFF
CDR3nt: TGTGCCTGGAGGCGGGGGTGGACCGGGGAGCTGTTTTTT
abundance: .
j_gene: TRBJ2-2
v_gene: TRBV30
d_gene: TRBD2

CDR3aa: CASLNQETQYF
CDR3nt: TGTGCCAGCCTAAACCAAGAGACCCAGTACTTC
abundance: .
j_gene: TRBJ2-5
v_gene: TRBV2
d_gene: .

CDR3aa: CASSLGIAQPQHF
CDR3nt: TGTGCCAGTAGCCTAGGTATAGCTCAGCCCCAGCATTTT
abundance: .
j_gene: TRBJ1-5
v_gene: TRBV19
d_gene: .

CDR3aa: CASSTETGNTIYF
CDR3nt: TGTGCCAGCAGCACAGAGACTGGAAACACCATATATTTT
abundance: .
j_gene: TRBJ1-3
v_gene: TRBV27
d_gene: .

CDR3aa: CASSGTPGAEAFF
CDR3nt: TGTGCCAGCTCCGGGACGCCGGGAGCTGAAGCTTTCTTT
abundance: .
j_gene: TRBJ1-1
v_gene: TRBV18
d_gene: .

CDR3aa: CASSSPGQYSNQPQHF
CDR3nt: TGTGCCAGTAGTTCACCGGGACAGTATAGCAATCAGCCCCAGCATTTT
abundance: .
j_gene: TRBJ1-5
v_gene: TRBV19
d_gene: TRBD1

CDR3aa: CASSPRAGVNQPQHF
CDR3nt: TGTGCCAGCTCACCTAGAGCAGGGGTTAATCAGCCCCAGCATTTT
abundance: .
j_gene: TRBJ1-5
v_gene: TRBV18
d_gene: .

CDR3aa: CASSPWLRARPVFDEQFF
CDR3nt: TGTGCCAGCAGTCCTTGGCTCAGGGCTAGACCGGTATTCGATGAGCAGTTCTTC
abundance: .
j_gene: TRBJ2-1
v_gene: TRBV3-1/TRBV3-2
d_gene: .

CDR3aa: CASSPLSGDTIYF
CDR3nt: TGTGCCAGCTCACCACTAAGCGGGGACACCATATATTTT
abundance: .
j_gene: TRBJ1-3
v_gene: TRBV18
d_gene: .

CDR3aa: CASSLGLAGDYYEQYF
CDR3nt: TGTGCCAGCAGCTTAGGACTAGCGGGAGACTATTACGAGCAGTACTTC
abundance: .
j_gene: TRBJ2-7
v_gene: TRBV7-2
d_gene: TRBD2

CDR3aa: CASSWLNEQFF
CDR3nt: TGTGCCAGCAGTTGGCTGAATGAGCAGTTCTTC
abundance: once
j_gene: TRBJ2-1
v_gene: TRBV12-3/TRBV12-4
d_gene: .

CDR3aa: CASSSLQAKNTEAFF
CDR3nt: TGTGCCAGCAGTTCTCTTCAAGCGAAGAACACTGAAGCTTTCTTT
abundance: .
j_gene: TRBJ1-1
v_gene: TRBV6-2/TRBV6-3
d_gene: .

CDR3aa: CASTQTRAGQRNTEAFF
CDR3nt: TGTGCCAGCACTCAGACGCGCGCAGGACAGAGGAACACTGAAGCTTTCTTT
abundance: .
j_gene: TRBJ1-1
v_gene: TRBV7-2
d_gene: .

CDR3aa: CASSDRDSPFTEAFF
CDR3nt: TGCGCCAGCAGTGATAGGGACAGCCCATTCACTGAAGCTTTCTTT
abundance: .
j_gene: TRBJ1-1
v_gene: TRBV10-2
d_gene: TRBD1

CDR3aa: CASSLGLEGIQYF
CDR3nt: TGTGCCAGCAGCTTGGGGCTTGAAGGCATTCAGTACTTC
abundance: .
j_gene: TRBJ2-4
v_gene: TRBV7-2
d_gene: .

CDR3aa: CASSLGRGFNQPQHF
CDR3nt: TGTGCCAGCAGCTTAGGCCGGGGGTTCAATCAGCCCCAGCATTTT
abundance: .
j_gene: TRBJ1-5
v_gene: TRBV13
d_gene: .

CDR3aa: CASSYSRGGAEKLFF
CDR3nt: TGTGCCAGCAGTTATTCTCGGGGAGGGGCTGAAAAACTGTTTTTT
abundance: once
j_gene: TRBJ1-4
v_gene: TRBV6-6
d_gene: .

CDR3aa: CAWSSVSGNTIYF
CDR3nt: TGTGCCTGGAGTTCCGTCTCTGGAAACACCATATATTTT
abundance: .
j_gene: TRBJ1-3
v_gene: TRBV30
d_gene: .

CDR3aa: CASSLLLTDTQYF
CDR3nt: TGTGCCAGCAGCCTATTATTAACAGATACGCAGTATTTT
abundance: .
j_gene: TRBJ2-3
v_gene: TRBV14
d_gene: .

CDR3aa: CASSLDSLLQYF
CDR3nt: TGTGCCAGCAGCCTGGACAGCCTTCTGCAGTACTTC
abundance: .
j_gene: TRBJ2-7
v_gene: TRBV12-3/TRBV12-4
d_gene: .

CDR3aa: CASRTLPWTPSYEQYF
CDR3nt: TGTGCCAGCAGAACTCTACCATGGACTCCCTCCTACGAGCAGTACTTC
abundance: .
j_gene: TRBJ2-7
v_gene: TRBV27
d_gene: .

CDR3aa: CAISGTSLYNEQFF
CDR3nt: TGTGCCATCAGCGGGACTAGCCTTTACAATGAGCAGTTCTTC
abundance: .
j_gene: TRBJ2-1
v_gene: TRBV10-3
d_gene: TRBD2

CDR3aa: CATSDPTGGKGNIQYF
CDR3nt: TGTGCCACCAGTGATCCCACAGGGGGCAAGGGAAACATTCAGTACTTC
abundance: .
j_gene: TRBJ2-4
v_gene: TRBV24-1
d_gene: TRBD1

CDR3aa: CASSLGTAPINEQFF
CDR3nt: TGTGCCAGCAGCTTAGGGACAGCACCGATCAATGAGCAGTTCTTC
abundance: .
j_gene: TRBJ2-1
v_gene: TRBV5-4
d_gene: TRBD1

CDR3aa: CASSQGDRGTANEKLFF
CDR3nt: TGTGCCAGCAGCCAAGGGGACAGGGGGACAGCTAATGAAAAACTGTTTTTT
abundance: .
j_gene: TRBJ1-4
v_gene: TRBV7-9
d_gene: TRBD1

CDR3aa: CASSIVDSPILNEQFF
CDR3nt: TGTGCCAGTAGTATAGTGGACTCGCCTATCCTCAATGAGCAGTTCTTC
abundance: .
j_gene: TRBJ2-1
v_gene: TRBV19
d_gene: .

CDR3aa: CASSYMAKTEAFF
CDR3nt: TGTGCCAGCAGTTACATGGCAAAAACTGAAGCTTTCTTT
abundance: once
j_gene: TRBJ1-1
v_gene: TRBV6-6
d_gene: .

CDR3aa: CASSTWTGSLNTEAFF
CDR3nt: TGTGCCAGCAGCACATGGACAGGGAGCCTGAACACTGAAGCTTTCTTT
abundance: .
j_gene: TRBJ1-1
v_gene: TRBV5-5
d_gene: TRBD1

CDR3aa: CASSLDVLAGVRNEQFF
CDR3nt: TGTGCCAGCAGCTTAGATGTCCTAGCGGGAGTGAGAAATGAGCAGTTCTTC
abundance: .
j_gene: TRBJ2-1
v_gene: TRBV11-2
d_gene: TRBD2

CDR3aa: CASSDRDNEKLFF
CDR3nt: TGTGCCAGCAGCGACAGGGATAATGAAAAACTGTTTTTT
abundance: .
j_gene: TRBJ1-4
v_gene: TRBV2
d_gene: TRBD1

CDR3aa: CASSYKDTLNTEAFF
CDR3nt: TGTGCCAGCAGTTACAAAGACACCCTGAACACTGAAGCTTTCTTT
abundance: .
j_gene: TRBJ1-1
v_gene: TRBV6-6
d_gene: .

CDR3aa: CASSGLSSTDTQYF
CDR3nt: TGTGCCAGCAGCGGACTCTCCAGCACAGATACGCAGTATTTT
abundance: .
j_gene: TRBJ2-3
v_gene: TRBV9
d_gene: .

CDR3aa: CASSQGGAPMTGELFF
CDR3nt: TGTGCCAGCAGCCAAGGCGGGGCCCCGATGACCGGGGAGCTGTTTTTT
abundance: once
j_gene: TRBJ2-2
v_gene: TRBV3-1/TRBV3-2
d_gene: .

CDR3aa: CASNSPGQGKKYEQYF
CDR3nt: TGTGCCAGCAATTCCCCGGGACAGGGAAAAAAATACGAGCAGTACTTC
abundance: .
j_gene: TRBJ2-7
v_gene: TRBV27
d_gene: TRBD1

CDR3aa: CATKTTDEQYF
CDR3nt: TGTGCAACGAAGACTACTGACGAGCAGTACTTC
abundance: .
j_gene: TRBJ2-7
v_gene: TRBV10-3
d_gene: .

CDR3aa: CASSLHRAYEQYF
CDR3nt: TGTGCCAGCAGCTTACACAGAGCCTACGAGCAGTACTTC
abundance: .
j_gene: TRBJ2-7
v_gene: TRBV11-1
d_gene: .

CDR3aa: CASSSGGSLNNEQFF
CDR3nt: TGCGCCAGCAGCTCGGGGGGGAGCCTTAACAATGAGCAGTTCTTC
abundance: .
j_gene: TRBJ2-1
v_gene: TRBV5-1
d_gene: TRBD2

CDR3aa: CASSVLRGTGVHGYTF
CDR3nt: TGTGCCAGCAGCGTTCTAAGAGGGACAGGGGTCCATGGCTACACCTTC
abundance: .
j_gene: TRBJ1-2
v_gene: TRBV7-9
d_gene: TRBD1

CDR3aa: CASSWPGSTDTQYF
CDR3nt: TGTGCCAGCAGTTGGCCAGGGAGCACAGATACGCAGTATTTT
abundance: .
j_gene: TRBJ2-3
v_gene: TRBV27
d_gene: .

CDR3aa: CASSEVRGAFF
CDR3nt: TGTGCCAGCAGTGAAGTCAGGGGGGCTTTCTTT
abundance: .
j_gene: TRBJ1-1
v_gene: TRBV2
d_gene: TRBD1

CDR3aa: CASSYNVLAGGSTDTQYF
CDR3nt: TGTGCCAGCAGCTACAACGTCCTAGCGGGAGGCAGCACAGATACGCAGTATTTT
abundance: .
j_gene: TRBJ2-3
v_gene: TRBV9
d_gene: TRBD2

CDR3aa: CASSPGGAGGYTF
CDR3nt: TGTGCCAGCAGCCCAGGGGGCGCGGGGGGCTACACCTTC
abundance: .
j_gene: TRBJ1-2
v_gene: TRBV6-5
d_gene: TRBD1

CDR3aa: CASEREGDKFF
CDR3nt: TGTGCCAGTGAGAGGGAGGGGGATAAGTTCTTC
abundance: .
j_gene: TRBJ2-1
v_gene: TRBV27
d_gene: .

CDR3aa: CASSEFLGQGATNEKLFF
CDR3nt: TGTGCCAGCAGTGAATTCTTGGGACAGGGTGCAACTAATGAAAAACTGTTTTTT
abundance: .
j_gene: TRBJ1-4
v_gene: TRBV25-1
d_gene: TRBD1

CDR3aa: CASSLTGSNTGELFF
CDR3nt: TGTGCCAGCAGTCTGACAGGGTCGAACACCGGGGAGCTGTTTTTT
abundance: .
j_gene: TRBJ2-2
v_gene: TRBV28
d_gene: TRBD1

CDR3aa: CASRYRRDRAYEQYF
CDR3nt: TGTGCCAGCAGATATCGCCGGGACAGAGCCTACGAGCAGTACTTC
abundance: .
j_gene: TRBJ2-7
v_gene: TRBV2
d_gene: TRBD1

CDR3aa: CASSYLQGMQPQHF
CDR3nt: TGTGCCAGCAGTTACTTACAGGGGATGCAGCCCCAGCATTTT
abundance: .
j_gene: TRBJ1-5
v_gene: TRBV6-2/TRBV6-3
d_gene: TRBD1

CDR3aa: CASSQVSTGSYEQYF
CDR3nt: TGCGCCAGCAGCCAAGTCTCGACGGGCTCCTACGAGCAGTACTTC
abundance: many
j_gene: TRBJ2-7
v_gene: TRBV4-1
d_gene: .

CDR3aa: CASSPQGAYYGYTF
CDR3nt: TGTGCCAGCAGTCCTCAGGGGGCTTACTATGGCTACACCTTC
abundance: .
j_gene: TRBJ1-2
v_gene: TRBV28
d_gene: TRBD1

CDR3aa: CASTPGVNYGYTF
CDR3nt: TGTGCCAGCACCCCGGGGGTTAACTATGGCTACACCTTC
abundance: .
j_gene: TRBJ1-2
v_gene: TRBV6-5
d_gene: .

CDR3aa: CAWSPPDRGVVSWVYEQYF
CDR3nt: TGTGCCTGGAGTCCGCCGGACAGGGGGGTAGTCTCATGGGTCTACGAGCAGTACTTC
abundance: .
j_gene: TRBJ2-7
v_gene: TRBV30
d_gene: TRBD1

CDR3aa: CASSSLPGRRDRENNEQFF
CDR3nt: TGTGCCAGTAGTTCCCTCCCCGGACGCCGGGACAGAGAGAACAATGAGCAGTTCTTC
abundance: .
j_gene: TRBJ2-1
v_gene: TRBV19
d_gene: TRBD1

CDR3aa: CAWSDQPPGYNSPLHF
CDR3nt: TGTGCCTGGAGTGACCAGCCTCCGGGTTACAATTCACCCCTCCACTTT
abundance: .
j_gene: TRBJ1-6
v_gene: TRBV30
d_gene: .

CDR3aa: CATSRDGAGWKEKLFF
CDR3nt: TGTGCCACCAGCAGAGATGGCGCAGGGTGGAAGGAAAAACTGTTTTTT
abundance: .
j_gene: TRBJ1-4
v_gene: TRBV15
d_gene: .

CDR3aa: CAWYDRGMNTEAFF
CDR3nt: TGTGCCTGGTATGATCGGGGAATGAACACTGAAGCTTTCTTT
abundance: .
j_gene: TRBJ1-1
v_gene: TRBV30
d_gene: .

CDR3aa: CSVEVAGGAYNEQFF
CDR3nt: TGCAGCGTTGAGGTAGCGGGAGGGGCCTACAATGAGCAGTTCTTC
abundance: .
j_gene: TRBJ2-1
v_gene: TRBV29-1
d_gene: TRBD2